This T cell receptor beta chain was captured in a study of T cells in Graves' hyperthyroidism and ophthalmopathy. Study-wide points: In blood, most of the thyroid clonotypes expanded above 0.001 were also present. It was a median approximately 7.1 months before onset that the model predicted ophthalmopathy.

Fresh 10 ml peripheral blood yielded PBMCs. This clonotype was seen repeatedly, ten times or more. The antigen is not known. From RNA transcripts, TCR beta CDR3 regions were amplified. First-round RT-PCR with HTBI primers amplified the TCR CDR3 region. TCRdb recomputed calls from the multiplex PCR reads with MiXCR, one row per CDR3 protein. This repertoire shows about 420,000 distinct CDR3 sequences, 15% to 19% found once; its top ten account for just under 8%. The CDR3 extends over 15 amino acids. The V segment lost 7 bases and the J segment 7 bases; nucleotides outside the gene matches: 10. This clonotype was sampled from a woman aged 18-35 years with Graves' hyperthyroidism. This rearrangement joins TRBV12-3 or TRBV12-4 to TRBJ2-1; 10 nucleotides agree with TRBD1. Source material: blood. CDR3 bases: TGTGCCAGCACCCCAAAGCGGGGACAGGGGAATGAGCAGTTCTTC. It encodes CASTPKRGQGNEQFF.